The present T cell receptor (beta chain) was sequenced within a study of blood T cell repertoires in COVID-19. Repertoires were generated with immunoSEQ multiplex PCR, while TCRdb's copy carries only in-frame clones and drops some. The table shows more than 200,000 clones, with 65% to 85% occurring only once. Per germline, CDR1 LNHDA and CDR2 SQIVND (reference sequence). This CDR3 comprises 15 residues. V trimming: 9 bases; J trimming: 0 bases; junction bases outside the gene matches: 10. The V and J genes are TRBV19 and TRBJ1-2; TRBD1 agrees at 7 bases. Input material: peripheral blood. The receptor's source is a woman of 80 years or more with acute or convalescent COVID-19. The CDR3 region has the DNA TGTGCCAGCAAGCTGGACAGGCTAGCTAACTATGGCTACACCTTC. Protein product: CASKLDRLANYGYTF.